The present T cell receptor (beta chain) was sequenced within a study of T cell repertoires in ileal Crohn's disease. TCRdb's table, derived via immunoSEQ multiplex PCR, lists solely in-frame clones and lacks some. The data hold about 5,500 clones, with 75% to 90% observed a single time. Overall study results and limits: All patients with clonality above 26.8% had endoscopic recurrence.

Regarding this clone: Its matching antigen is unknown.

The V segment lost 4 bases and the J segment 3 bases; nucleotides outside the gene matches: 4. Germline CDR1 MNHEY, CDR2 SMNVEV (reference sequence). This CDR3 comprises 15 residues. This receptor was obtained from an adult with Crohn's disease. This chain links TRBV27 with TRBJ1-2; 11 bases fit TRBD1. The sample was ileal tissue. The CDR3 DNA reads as TGTGCCAGCAGTTCTAGGACAGGGGGCGACTATGGCTACACCTTC. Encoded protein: CASSSRTGGDYGYTF.